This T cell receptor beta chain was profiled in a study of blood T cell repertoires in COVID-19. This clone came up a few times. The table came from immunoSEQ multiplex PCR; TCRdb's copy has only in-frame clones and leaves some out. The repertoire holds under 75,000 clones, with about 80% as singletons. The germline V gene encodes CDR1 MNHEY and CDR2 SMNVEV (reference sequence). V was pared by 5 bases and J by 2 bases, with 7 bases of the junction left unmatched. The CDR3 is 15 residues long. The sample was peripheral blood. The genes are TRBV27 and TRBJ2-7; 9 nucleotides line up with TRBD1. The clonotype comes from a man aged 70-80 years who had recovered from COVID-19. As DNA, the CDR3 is TGTGCCAGCAGTGCCGCCGGGACAGGGACCTACGAGCAGTACTTC. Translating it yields CASSAAGTGTYEQYF.